A selection of T cell receptor beta chains follows, all from one sample in a study of glioma-infiltrating T cells. TCRdb itself ran the multiplex PCR reads through MiXCR, one entry per CDR3 protein. The sample records around 120,000 distinct CDR3 sequences, under 30% being singletons. Specimen: glioma tissue, nonneoplastic brain tissue, or PBMCs (not recorded which). The receptors shown here come from a human donor with low-grade glioma or glioblastoma, undergoing nonglioma brain surgery, or in good health (not recorded which). Each CDR3 is given without its conserved first and last residue.

v_call | cdr3_aa
TRBV7-6 | ASSPSDASGNEQF
TRBV29-1 | SVELGGHGYT
TRBV20-1 | SAPGQSANYGYT
TRBV12-3/TRBV12-4 | ASSTPGGHNEQF
TRBV20-1 | SARDGGGAVSYNEQF
TRBV11-2 | ASRPDKNTGELF
TRBV29-1 | SGGGRTYNEQF
TRBV18 | ASSPQGRGRGTEAF
TRBV7-2 | ASSVEGNTEAF
TRBV6-1 | ASLRGGDGYNEQF
TRBV2 | ATSRSGTSYNEQF
TRBV7-6 | ASSLLAGGTGELF
TRBV18 | ASSPLGQGSNYGYT
TRBV7-2 | ASSRTDEQF
TRBV14 | ARSGTLNNEQF
TRBV7-3 | ASSLSASGGPSDTQY
TRBV10-3 | AIRQGSGETQY
TRBV20-1 | SFRTSRTDTQY
TRBV12-3/TRBV12-4 | ASSTHIITDEQF
TRBV2 | ASSDSGRSNSPLH
TRBV15 | ATSRANYGYT
TRBV7-9 | ASSFEGTYSYNEQF
TRBV6-1 | ASSFRDRGLRDLSSYT
TRBV6-6 | ASSYLTGIYNEQF